The 9 T cell receptor beta chains presented below share a single source sample, sequenced in a study of T cell changes during pregnancy in multiple sclerosis (dated by TCRdb to the late 2010s). To prepare the library, the immunoSEQ multiplex PCR assay was applied. TCRdb stores this immuneACCESS table with in-frame sequences only. Part of the clones is absent; in the studies checked, under half of the shortfall reflects unresolved V genes, and no reason is known for the rest. The sample yields tens of thousands of clones; 80% to 95% were counted once. The ten largest clones add up to about 2% of the sample. The sequencing used peripheral blood, collected in the second trimester of pregnancy. The source of these receptors is a female donor with multiple sclerosis, enrolled in a pregnancy study.

V is TRBV7-7 and J is TRBJ2-5, with 10 bases fitting TRBD2. CDR1 is SSHAT, CDR2 FNYEAQ, per germline (reference sequence). This CDR3 has 15 amino acids. With 1 base clipped from V and 4 bases from J, the junction kept 3 bases outside the gene matches. The CDR3 DNA sequence: TGTGCCAGCAGCTTAGGTGCTAGCGGGGGAGAGACCCAGTACTTC. It specifies CASSLGASGGETQYF.

This chain joins TRBV5-1 and TRBJ1-2; 12 bases agree with TRBD1. There are 15 residues in the CDR3. J was trimmed by 4 bases and V by 8 bases; bases with no gene match: 9. Germline assignment: CDR1 SGHRS and CDR2 YFSETQ. CDR3 sequence reads: CASRGGTGGSYGYTF. In DNA form, the CDR3 reads TGCGCCAGTCGGGGAGGGACAGGGGGCAGCTATGGCTACACCTTC.

This clone was seen repeatedly, ten times or more. This chain joins TRBV4-1 and TRBJ2-6, with D possibly being TRBD1 (6 bases). V gave up 3 bases and J gave up 1 base, with 10 bases separating them. The CDR3 totals 16 residues. Germline lookup yields CDR1 MGHRA and CDR2 YSYEKL. The CDR3 nucleotides are TGCGCCAGCAGCCACGAACAGGGATCTGGGGCCAACGTCCTGACTTTC. Translated: CASSHEQGSGANVLTF.

The V call is TRBV5-5, the J call TRBJ2-2; possible D gene TRBD1, 6 bases. In germline, CDR1 is SGHKS, CDR2 YYEKEE (reference sequence). Trimming stripped 4 bases from V and 0 bases from J, with 16 bases between. The CDR3 is 17 amino acids. The CDR3 region is CASSPRADSSNTGELFF. In DNA, the CDR3 is TGTGCCAGCAGCCCCCGGGCGGACAGCTCGAACACCGGGGAGCTGTTTTTT.

This sequence joins TRBV5-1 and TRBJ1-4; TRBD1 matches at 11 bases. J was trimmed by 7 bases and V by 0 bases; bases with no gene match: 2. The germline V gene encodes CDR1 SGHRS and CDR2 YFSETQ. The length of the CDR3 is 15 residues. The CDR3 region has the DNA TGCGCCAGCAGCTTGGCGGGGACAGGGGGTGAAAAACTGTTTTTT. It codes for CASSLAGTGGEKLFF.

The V and J genes are TRBV10-3 and TRBJ1-1; D is unclear. This CDR3 has 13 amino acids. V was pared by 6 bases and J by 4 bases, with 12 bases between. From germline, CDR1 is ENHRY and CDR2 SYGVKD. CDR3 protein: CAIRVKAGTEAFF. CDR3 in DNA: TGTGCCATCAGGGTTAAAGCTGGCACTGAAGCTTTCTTT.

V is TRBV28 and J is TRBJ2-1; D perhaps matches TRBD2 (6 bases). The CDR3 is 16 residues long. Trimming stripped 5 bases from V and 6 bases from J, with 20 bases between. Per germline, CDR1 MDHEN and CDR2 SYDVKM. CDR3 nucleotides: TGTGCCAGCAGTGGGCGGGGACCAACCCAACTCAATGAGCAGTTCTTC. It encodes CASSGRGPTQLNEQFF.

The chain uses TRBV6-5 and TRBJ2-7; the match to TRBD2 covers 12 bases. Germline V gives CDR1 MNHEY, CDR2 SVGAGI. V gave up 3 bases and J gave up 0 bases; unmatched junction bases: 3. The CDR3 runs to 16 residues. Written as DNA, the CDR3 is TGTGCCAGCAGTTATACGGGACTAGCGGGCTCCTACGAGCAGTACTTC. The encoded protein is CASSYTGLAGSYEQYF.

The CDR3 here is CASSLGPGGGLSTDTQYF. CDR3 bases: TGTGCCAGCAGCTTGGGCCCTGGGGGGGGGCTTAGCACAGATACGCAGTATTTT. The chain links TRBV5-8 to TRBJ2-3; possible D gene TRBD2, 7 bases. V was pared by 0 bases and J by 0 bases, with 17 bases between. The length of the CDR3 is 18 residues. In germline, CDR1 is SGHTS, CDR2 YDEGEE.